This T cell receptor (beta chain) was recovered during a study of blood T cell repertoires in COVID-19. On the study more broadly: Nucleic acid was either cDNA or gDNA, and it came from T cells, B-cell-depleted T cells, or PBMCs.

Generated by immunoSEQ multiplex PCR, the TCRdb table keeps only in-frame clones and is missing some. The sample records about 75,000 clones, 75% to 90% being singletons. V dropped 7 bases and J dropped 0; count of bases not matched to a gene: 11. CDR3 length equals 16 residues. Looked up from germline, CDR1 is SEHNR and CDR2 is FQNEAQ (reference sequence). The TCR sequence derives from a human donor in a cohort sampled during active COVID-19. The chain joins TRBV7-9 to TRBJ2-7; TRBD2 matches 8 bases. Sequencing was carried out using peripheral blood. The CDR3 protein is CASTPGGGRSSYEQYF. The CDR3 DNA reads TGTGCCAGCACCCCGGGAGGCGGGAGGAGCTCCTACGAGCAGTACTTC.